This T cell receptor (beta chain) was obtained from a study of PD-L1 blockade in urothelial cancer. At the level of the study: The authors examined blood 3 weeks (second dose) and 6 weeks after treatment start. T cell content in blood samples showed a median of 141,255.

The templates were synthetic TCR analogs, and they were spiked into each PCR. Assay: immunoSEQ multiplex PCR; the TCRdb copy retains only in-frame clones and omits some. Of some 40,000 clones listed, roughly 89% are singletons. As for time point: peripheral blood 6 weeks after treatment start. Samples spanned pretreatment and treatment, with 1 to 8 time points per patient. This receptor was taken from a man between 65 and 79 years old with urothelial cancer. The sample was PBMCs, taken around atezolizumab (anti-PD-L1) treatment.

CDR3 protein: CASSNSGSSYNEQFF. As DNA, the CDR3 is TGTGCCAGCAGTAATAGCGGGAGCTCCTACAATGAGCAGTTCTTC. J is TRBJ2-1 and V is TRBV6-5, with 9 bases that match TRBD2. This CDR3 comprises 15 residues. The germline CDR1 and CDR2 sequences are MNHEY and SVGAGI. V trimming: 5 bases; J trimming: 0 bases; junction bases outside the gene matches: 2.